This T cell receptor (delta chain) was recorded in a study of gamma-delta T cells after stem cell transplantation. This CDR3 is 21 amino acids long. CDR1 and CDR2 from the germline V gene are GEAIGNYY and EKD. TCRdb reanalyzed the RT-PCR reads using CATT. The data hold more than 1,500 delta-chain clones, with 45% to 60% observed a single time. Details on this clone: This may arise from a read error, as a much more abundant clone is one base away.

The specimen sequenced was gamma-delta T cells. The TCR comes from a human donor. It is not recorded whose cells these are; they may come from a transplant donor. This chain joins TRDV2 and TRDJ3, with D maybe TRDD3 (6 bases). CDR3 protein: CACDTAAGGPPSSWGTRQMFF. The CDR3 nucleotides read TGTGCCTGTGACACCGCGGCAGGGGGGCCCCCGAGCTCCTGGGGCACCCGACAGATGTTTTTC.